This T cell receptor beta chain emerged from a study of blood T cell repertoires in COVID-19. Study overall: Acute and convalescent COVID-19 specimens originated in the United States, Italy and Spain. T cells, B-cell-depleted T cells, or PBMCs provided the cDNA or gDNA that served as material.

Per germline, CDR1 MDHEN and CDR2 SYDVKM. V gave up 3 bases and J gave up 3 bases, with 8 bases separating them. The CDR3 is made up of 13 amino acids. The method was immunoSEQ multiplex PCR; TCRdb's version includes in-frame clones alone and lacks a portion of them. The top ten hold about 5% of the sample, which has around 150,000 clones, 80% to 95% seen once. Sequencing input: peripheral blood. The rearrangement links TRBV28 to TRBJ1-1; D call uncertain. The clonotype comes from a woman aged 50 to 60 with acute or convalescent COVID-19. The CDR3 DNA is TGTGCCAGCAGTTTTTGGGGAGACACTGAAGCTTTCTTT. Protein: CASSFWGDTEAFF. Variable domain in full (rest from reference TRBV28 and TRBJ1-1): DVKVTQSSRYLVKRTGEKVFLECVQDMDHENMFWYRQDPGLGLRLIYFSYDVKMKEKGDIPEGYSVSREKKERFSLILESASTNQTSMYLCASSFWGDTEAFFGQGTRLTVV.